This T cell receptor beta chain stems from a study of blood T cell repertoires in COVID-19 (TCRdb year 2020). Notes on the research overall: The collaborator samples originated in the United States, Italy and Spain and spanned the acute and convalescent phases of COVID-19. A freely available public database, intended as a resource for researchers studying the immune response to SARS-CoV-2, is where the repertoires were released. Subjects who had been exposed to COVID-19, were actively infected with it, or had recovered from it provided the deeply sampled blood TCRbeta repertoires that made up the dataset. The prospective study material was composed of cDNA or gDNA derived from T cells, B-cell-depleted T cells, or PBMCs. Sample metadata almost always included a de-identified subject ID, COVID-19 status, age in years and sex. Samples were obtained from the ongoing ImmuneRACE study (first 160 participants) and from 1,254 subjects provided by 6 global collaborators. Where HLA class I and class II types were available, the types were taken from metadata supplied by the sample provider, not from assay-based typing.

CDR1 and CDR2, looked up from the germline V gene, are SGHAT and FQNNGV. From the cysteine up to the phenylalanine, the CDR3 has a length of 15 residues. The sequence is cut down to CDR3 DNA, 45 bases in frame from base 1. Relative to germline, V is 3 bases shorter and J is 5 bases shorter, with 11 bases between their ends. Findings and caveats that apply to the study as a whole: The amount of clinical and demographic metadata varied by source and participant and was provided uncurated.

The immunoSEQ Assay, a bias-controlled multiplex PCR, was used to amplify TCRbeta CDR3 regions from genomic DNA. The authors processed their data as follows. The number of nucleated cells in each sample was estimated by amplification of reference gene primers within the assay. Sequence reads were collapsed and filtered to measure the absolute abundance of every unique TCRbeta CDR3 rearrangement. For each sample, productive Simpson clonality was calculated as the square root of Simpson's diversity index over productive rearrangements. As stored in TCRdb, this immuneACCESS dataset retains in-frame rearrangements with V and J assigned. A fraction of the clones does not appear; measured against another copy, unresolved V genes explain less than half of the discrepancy, and the remainder lacks a known reason. Clone size and V and J calls were adopted from that table, with D and trimming inferred from the DNA. Within this sample are 300,000 to 450,000 clones, with roughly 86% of them counted one time only. The leading ten clones occupy 3% of the sample.

The collaborating institutions used their own protocols to collect whole blood in K2EDTA tubes. For TCRbeta analysis, collaborators shipped samples in one of three forms: frozen whole blood, isolated PBMCs, or DNA extracted from either of those sample types. This clone occurred a few times. Its antigen is currently not known. There are no base qualities to consult, and no much larger clone falls within one base. The receptor was isolated from a human donor in a cohort sampled during active COVID-19. Material: peripheral blood. The chain couples TRBV11-2 to TRBJ1-6; perhaps TRBD1 is the D gene, with 6 bases matching. At the DNA level, the sequence is TGTGCCAGCAGCTTCGGGACACCTAATAATTCACCCCTCCACTTT. Its protein product is CASSFGTPNNSPLHF.